The text below deals with one T cell receptor (beta chain). What it binds is not known. The data stem from a study of T cell responses to AZD1222 COVID-19 vaccine. Germline CDR1 and CDR2: MDHEN and SYDVKM. The V and J ends lost 7 bases and 9 bases respectively, with 25 bases between them. The CDR3 sequence is 16 residues long. Sequencing used immunoSEQ multiplex PCR; TCRdb keeps in-frame clones, though not all of them. Altogether fewer than 130,000 clones are present, around nine tenths being singletons, with the ten largest covering 2% to 2.5%. Study-wide points: Seropositive at baseline were only a handful of AZD1222 recipients. There were mostly white British donors and more females than males, and clonal diversity was possibly underestimated.

The TCR was taken from an adult who received the AZD1222 COVID-19 vaccine. The gene calls are TRBV28 and TRBJ2-1; the D gene could be TRBD1 or TRBD2 (5 bases each). The material was peripheral blood, obtained 28 days after the second AZD1222 dose. The CDR3 region is CASTNHGGGRTAEQFF. The CDR3 region has the DNA TGTGCCAGCACTAACCATGGGGGTGGCAGGACGGCTGAGCAGTTCTTC.